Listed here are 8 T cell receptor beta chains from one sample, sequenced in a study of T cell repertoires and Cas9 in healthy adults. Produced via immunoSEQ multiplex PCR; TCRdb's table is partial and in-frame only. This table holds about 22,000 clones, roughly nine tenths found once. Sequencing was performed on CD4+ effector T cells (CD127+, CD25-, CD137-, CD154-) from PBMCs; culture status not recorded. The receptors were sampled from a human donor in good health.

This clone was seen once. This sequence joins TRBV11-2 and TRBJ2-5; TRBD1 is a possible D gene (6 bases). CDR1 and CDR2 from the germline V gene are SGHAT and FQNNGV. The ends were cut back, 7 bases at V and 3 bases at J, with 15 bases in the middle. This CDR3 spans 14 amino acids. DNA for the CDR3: TGTGCCAGCACCTCATCCTACAGGGAAGAGACCCAGTACTTC. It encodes CASTSSYREETQYF.

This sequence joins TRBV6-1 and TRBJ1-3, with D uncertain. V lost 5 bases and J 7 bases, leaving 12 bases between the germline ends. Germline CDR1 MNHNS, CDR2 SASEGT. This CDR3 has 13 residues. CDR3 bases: TGTGCCAGCAGTTATGGGGAACAGAACACCATATATTTT. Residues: CASSYGEQNTIYF.

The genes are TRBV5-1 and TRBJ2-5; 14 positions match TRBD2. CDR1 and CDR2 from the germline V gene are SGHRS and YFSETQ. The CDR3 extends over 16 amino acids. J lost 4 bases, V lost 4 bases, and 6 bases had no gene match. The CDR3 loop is CASSPLGTSGGETQYF. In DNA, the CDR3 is TGCGCCAGCAGCCCGCTCGGGACTAGCGGGGGAGAGACCCAGTACTTC.

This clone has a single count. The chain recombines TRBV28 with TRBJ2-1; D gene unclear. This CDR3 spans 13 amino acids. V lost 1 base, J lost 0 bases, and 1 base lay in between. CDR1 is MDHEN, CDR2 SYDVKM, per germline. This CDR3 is CASSLYSYNEQFF. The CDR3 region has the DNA TGTGCCAGCAGTTTATACTCCTACAATGAGCAGTTCTTC.

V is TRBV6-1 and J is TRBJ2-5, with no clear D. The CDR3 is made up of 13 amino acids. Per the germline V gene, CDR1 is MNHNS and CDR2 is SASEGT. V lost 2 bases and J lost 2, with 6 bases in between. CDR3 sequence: CASSERDQETQYF. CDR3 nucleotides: TGTGCCAGCAGTGAAAGGGATCAAGAGACCCAGTACTTC.

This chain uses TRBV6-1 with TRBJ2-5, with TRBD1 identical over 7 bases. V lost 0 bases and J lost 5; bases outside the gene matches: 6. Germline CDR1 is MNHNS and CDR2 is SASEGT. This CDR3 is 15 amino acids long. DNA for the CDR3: TGTGCCAGCAGTGAAGCCTGGACAGGAAGGGAGACCCAGTACTTC. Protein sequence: CASSEAWTGRETQYF.

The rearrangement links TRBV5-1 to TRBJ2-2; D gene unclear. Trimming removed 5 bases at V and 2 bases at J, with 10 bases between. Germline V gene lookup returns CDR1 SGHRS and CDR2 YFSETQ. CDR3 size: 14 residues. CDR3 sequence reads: CASRVLQNTGELFF. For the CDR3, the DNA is TGCGCCAGCAGGGTACTACAAAACACCGGGGAGCTGTTTTTT.

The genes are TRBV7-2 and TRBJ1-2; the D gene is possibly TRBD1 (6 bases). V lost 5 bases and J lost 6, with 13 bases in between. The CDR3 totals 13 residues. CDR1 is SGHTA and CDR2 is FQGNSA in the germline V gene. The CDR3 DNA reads TGTGCCAGCAGCCTAGGGGGGAGGGATGGCTACACCTTC. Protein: CASSLGGRDGYTF.